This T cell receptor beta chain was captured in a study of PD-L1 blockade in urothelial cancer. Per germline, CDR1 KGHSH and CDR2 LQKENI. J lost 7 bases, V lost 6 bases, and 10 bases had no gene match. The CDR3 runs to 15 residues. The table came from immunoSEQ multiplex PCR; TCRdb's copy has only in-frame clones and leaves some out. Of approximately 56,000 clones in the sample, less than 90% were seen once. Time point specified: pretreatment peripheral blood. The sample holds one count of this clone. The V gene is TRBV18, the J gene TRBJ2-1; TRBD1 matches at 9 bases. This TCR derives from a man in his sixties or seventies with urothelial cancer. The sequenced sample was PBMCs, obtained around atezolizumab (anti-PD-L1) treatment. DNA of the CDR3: TGTGCCAGCTCGTCCGGGACAGGGCCTTGGAATGAGCAGTTCTTC. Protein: CASSSGTGPWNEQFF.